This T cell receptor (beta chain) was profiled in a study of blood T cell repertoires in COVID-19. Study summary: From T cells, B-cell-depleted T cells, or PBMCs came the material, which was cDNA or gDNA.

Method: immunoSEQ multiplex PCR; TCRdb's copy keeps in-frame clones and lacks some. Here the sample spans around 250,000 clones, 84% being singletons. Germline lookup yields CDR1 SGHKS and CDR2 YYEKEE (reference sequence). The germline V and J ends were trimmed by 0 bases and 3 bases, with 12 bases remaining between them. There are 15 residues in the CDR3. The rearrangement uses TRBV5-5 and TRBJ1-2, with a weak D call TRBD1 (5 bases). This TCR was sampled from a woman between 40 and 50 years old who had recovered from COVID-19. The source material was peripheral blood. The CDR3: CASSLGVRVDYGYTF. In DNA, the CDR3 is TGTGCCAGCAGCTTGGGGGTCAGGGTGGACTATGGCTACACCTTC.